This T cell receptor beta chain was sequenced in a study of PD-1 blockade in classical Hodgkin lymphoma. Whole-study results and caveats: Patients who responded completely had about the same baseline diversity as newly diagnosed patients.

Concerning this clone: Antigen unknown.

Method: immunoSEQ multiplex PCR; TCRdb's copy keeps in-frame clones and lacks some. Of fewer than 100,000 clones listed, roughly 89% are singletons. V dropped 2 bases and J dropped 3 bases, with 21 bases sitting between them. Per germline, CDR1 LGHNA and CDR2 YSLEER. The CDR3 runs to 18 residues. Each patient relapsed following autologous stem cell transplantation, and prior brentuximab vedotin exposure differed. Sequences were derived from peripheral blood mononuclear cells (PBMCs), sampled at baseline. The chain links TRBV4-3 to TRBJ2-3, with D perhaps TRBD1 or TRBD2 (5 bases each). The sequence came from a human donor with classical Hodgkin lymphoma. The CDR3 region has the DNA TGCGCCAGCAGCCAATACCGTCTTGAGGGGATTCAGACAGATACGCAGTATTTT. It yields the protein CASSQYRLEGIQTDTQYF.